The rows below give T cell receptor beta chains drawn from one sample of a study of blood T cell repertoires in COVID-19. Here immunoSEQ multiplex PCR was the method, and the copy in TCRdb shows in-frame clones only, minus some. The table lists 150,000 to 200,000 clones, around 80% of them singletons. Sequencing input: PBMCs or T cells enriched from blood (not recorded which). The receptors derive from a woman aged 60-75 years who had recovered from COVID-19. Each CDR3 is given with its conserved first and last residue. D genes are given only for firm matches. Clone size is given for some rows only: seen once, a few or many times, or a class if the clone is expanded.

CDR3aa	CDR3nt	d_gene	abundance	j_gene	v_gene	len
CASSATDRAPEEQYF	TGTGCCAGCAGCGCCACGGACAGGGCGCCTGAGGAGCAGTACTTC	TRBD1	-	TRBJ2-7	TRBV9	15
CASSPSGGLAGDGYEQYF	TGTGCCAGCAGCCCCTCCGGGGGACTAGCGGGAGACGGCTACGAGCAGTACTTC	TRBD2	-	TRBJ2-7	TRBV7-9	18
CASSLYRAEDTQYF	TGTGCCAGCAGCTTATACAGGGCTGAAGATACGCAGTATTTT	-	-	TRBJ2-3	TRBV7-2	14
CASSQQSNQPQHF	TGTGCCAGCAGCCAACAGAGCAATCAGCCCCAGCATTTT	-	-	TRBJ1-5	TRBV11-1	13
CASRRTVQETQYF	TGTGCCAGCAGACGGACAGTTCAAGAGACCCAGTACTTC	-	-	TRBJ2-5	TRBV12-3/TRBV12-4	13
CASSLSGTGGSGYTF	TGCGCCAGCAGCTTATCCGGGACAGGGGGATCGGGCTACACCTTC	TRBD1	-	TRBJ1-2	TRBV5-1	15
CASSHGGGGETQYF	TGTGCCAGCAGCCATGGAGGGGGCGGAGAGACCCAGTACTTC	-	-	TRBJ2-5	TRBV3-1/TRBV3-2	14
CASRQGYNSPLHF	TGTGCCAGCCGACAGGGGTATAATTCACCCCTCCACTTT	TRBD1	-	TRBJ1-6	TRBV28	13
CASSIGGSLSGYTF	TGTGCCAGTAGTATAGGCGGATCGCTTTCTGGCTACACCTTC	-	-	TRBJ1-2	TRBV19	14
CASDRPRIGNTIYF	TGTGCCAGCGACAGGCCCCGTATTGGAAACACCATATATTTT	-	-	TRBJ1-3	TRBV5-8	14
CASSLSKASGYNEQFF	TGTGCCAGCAGTTTATCGAAGGCTAGCGGCTACAATGAGCAGTTCTTC	TRBD2	-	TRBJ2-1	TRBV27	16
CATSRDKGLGGQPQHF	TGTGCCACCAGCAGAGATAAAGGGTTGGGAGGTCAGCCCCAGCATTTT	-	-	TRBJ1-5	TRBV15	16
CASSTKPGLAGGSTDTQYF	TGTGCCAGCAGCACAAAACCGGGACTAGCGGGGGGTTCCACAGATACGCAGTATTTT	-	-	TRBJ2-3	TRBV21-1	19
CASSTNNQPQHF	TGTGCCAGTAGTACTAACAATCAGCCCCAGCATTTT	-	-	TRBJ1-5	TRBV19	12
CAWSVNWTPVGYTF	TGTGCCTGGAGTGTAAACTGGACACCCGTTGGCTACACCTTC	-	once	TRBJ1-2	TRBV30	14
CASSQSAPPTYTGFTYEQYF	TGCGCCAGCAGCCAATCCGCTCCCCCCACCTATACAGGGTTCACCTACGAGCAGTACTTC	-	-	TRBJ2-7	TRBV4-1	20
CASSLQGAMNTEAFF	TGTGCCAGCAGTTTACAGGGGGCGATGAACACTGAAGCTTTCTTT	TRBD1	-	TRBJ1-1	TRBV28	15
CASSRVAGGPNTGELFF	TGTGCCAGCAGCCGAGTAGCGGGGGGGCCGAACACCGGGGAGCTGTTTTTT	TRBD2	-	TRBJ2-2	TRBV9	17
CSVQLMGLTGDEQFF	TGCAGCGTTCAACTAATGGGGCTAACGGGGGATGAGCAGTTCTTC	-	-	TRBJ2-1	TRBV29-1	15
CASSLETSGITGELFF	TGTGCCAGCAGCTTGGAGACTAGCGGGATCACCGGGGAGCTGTTTTTT	TRBD2	-	TRBJ2-2	TRBV5-4	16
CASSLIAGVRDTQYF	TGTGCCAGCAGCCTAATAGCGGGGGTAAGGGATACGCAGTATTTT	TRBD2	-	TRBJ2-3	TRBV7-3	15
CARSRGVSHPPSYGYTF	TGTGCCAGAAGCCGAGGCGTCAGCCACCCACCGTCGTATGGCTACACCTTC	-	-	TRBJ1-2	TRBV5-3	17
CASSPRQGMNTEAFF	TGTGCCAGCAGCCCCCGACAGGGGATGAACACTGAAGCTTTCTTT	TRBD1	-	TRBJ1-1	TRBV9	15
CAWSVGGASSQGYTF	TGTGCCTGGAGTGTTGGGGGGGCTTCTTCTCAAGGCTACACCTTC	-	-	TRBJ1-2	TRBV30	15
CAWSGSGDTQYF	TGTGCCTGGAGTGGAAGCGGGGATACGCAGTATTTT	-	-	TRBJ2-3	TRBV30	12
CAWSEGGGATDTQYF	TGTGCCTGGAGTGAAGGGGGCGGGGCGACAGATACGCAGTATTTT	-	-	TRBJ2-3	TRBV30	15
CASNDSGREAQHF	TGTGCCAGTAACGACTCGGGCCGGGAGGCCCAGCATTTT	-	-	TRBJ1-5	TRBV19	13
CASSFGQGGGYTF	TGCGCCAGCAGCTTTGGCCAGGGGGGCGGCTACACCTTC	TRBD1	-	TRBJ1-2	TRBV5-1	13
CASSEAPYNSPLHF	TGTGCCAGCAGTGAGGCACCCTATAATTCACCCCTCCACTTT	-	-	TRBJ1-6	TRBV2	14
CASSPSSSYNEQFF	TGTGCCAGCAGCCCTTCTAGCTCCTACAATGAGCAGTTCTTC	-	-	TRBJ2-1	TRBV7-3	14
CGGGYGYTF	TGTGGGGGGGGCTATGGCTACACCTTC	-	-	TRBJ1-2	TRBV12-3/TRBV12-4	9
CASSRQAGQIYEQYF	TGTGCCAGCAGTCGCCAGGCGGGACAGATTTACGAGCAGTACTTC	-	once	TRBJ2-7	TRBV27	15
CASIPGVGDTEAFF	TGCGCCAGCATCCCGGGTGTTGGTGACACTGAAGCTTTCTTT	-	-	TRBJ1-1	TRBV5-1	14
CASSRDRGEFGYTF	TGTGCCAGCAGCCGGGACAGGGGTGAATTTGGCTACACCTTC	TRBD1	-	TRBJ1-2	TRBV7-2	14
CASPRTLAVQYF	TGTGCCAGTCCTCGTACTCTAGCGGTGCAGTATTTT	TRBD2	-	TRBJ2-3	TRBV19	12
CAWSIPPGTASSNYGYTF	TGTGCCTGGAGTATTCCCCCCGGGACAGCAAGTTCTAACTATGGCTACACCTTC	TRBD1	-	TRBJ1-2	TRBV30	18
CASSLVYRFHGGLNTEAFF	TGTGCCAGCAGCTTAGTGTATAGGTTTCACGGGGGGTTGAACACTGAAGCTTTCTTT	-	-	TRBJ1-1	TRBV7-6	19